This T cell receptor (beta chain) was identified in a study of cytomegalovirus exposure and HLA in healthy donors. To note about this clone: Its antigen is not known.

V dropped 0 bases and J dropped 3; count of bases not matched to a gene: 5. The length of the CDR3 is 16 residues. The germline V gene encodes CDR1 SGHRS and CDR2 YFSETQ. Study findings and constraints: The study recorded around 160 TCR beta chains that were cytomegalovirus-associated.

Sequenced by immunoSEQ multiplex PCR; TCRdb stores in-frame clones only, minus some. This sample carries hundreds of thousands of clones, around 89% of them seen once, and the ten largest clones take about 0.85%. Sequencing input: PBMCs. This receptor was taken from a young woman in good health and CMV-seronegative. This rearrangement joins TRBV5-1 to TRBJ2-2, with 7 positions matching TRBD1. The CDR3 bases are TGCGCCAGCAGCTTGGCCGTAACAGGGGACACCGGGGAGCTGTTTTTT. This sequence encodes CASSLAVTGDTGELFF. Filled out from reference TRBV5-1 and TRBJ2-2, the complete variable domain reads KAGVTQTPRYLIKTRGQQVTLSCSPISGHRSVSWYQQTPGQGLQFLFEYFSETQRNKGNFPGRFSGRQFSNSRSEMNVSTLELGDSALYLCASSLAVTGDTGELFFGEGSRLTVL.